A selection of T cell receptor beta chains follows, all from one sample in a study of cytomegalovirus exposure and HLA in healthy donors. TCRdb keeps only in-frame clones here, not all; method: immunoSEQ multiplex PCR. The profile shows some 150,000 clones, approximately 88% of them singletons. The specimen was PBMCs. The origin of the receptors is a woman aged 18-35 years in good health and CMV-seropositive. Both conserved end residues are part of each CDR3. D genes are given only for firm matches. Size tells how often a clone was seen (once, few, many) or the class of an expanded clone, and some rows leave it out.

TRBD2 TRBJ2-7 . TRBV9 CASSVETSGRLGEQYF TGTGCCAGCAGCGTAGAGACTAGCGGGAGGTTAGGCGAGCAGTACTTC
TRBD1 TRBJ1-2 few TRBV15 CATSTTGDYGYTF TGTGCCACCAGCACAACAGGGGACTATGGCTACACCTTC
. TRBJ2-5 once TRBV11-1 CASSLIPGEETQYF TGTGCCAGCAGCTTAATCCCAGGGGAAGAGACCCAGTACTTC
TRBD1 TRBJ2-1 . TRBV7-6 CASSHYAGGQDEQFF TGTGCCAGCAGCCACTATGCAGGGGGACAGGATGAGCAGTTCTTC
TRBD1 TRBJ2-5 . TRBV6-5 CASRAPGGRETQYF TGTGCCAGCAGGGCCCCAGGGGGCAGGGAGACCCAGTACTTC
TRBD1 TRBJ1-1 . TRBV10-3 CAISDTGVMNTEAFF TGTGCCATCAGCGATACAGGGGTTATGAACACTGAAGCTTTCTTT
TRBD1 TRBJ2-2 . TRBV27 CASTISPEQGTGELFF TGTGCCAGCACTATTTCCCCTGAACAGGGGACCGGGGAGCTGTTTTTT
. TRBJ2-7 once TRBV11-2 CASSYGVGGSYEQYF TGTGCCAGCAGCTACGGGGTCGGCGGAAGCTACGAGCAGTACTTC
TRBD2 TRBJ2-7 . TRBV6-6 CASSGTSGFSYEQYF TGTGCCAGCAGTGGGACTAGCGGTTTCTCCTACGAGCAGTACTTC
. TRBJ2-3 few TRBV7-2 CASSLREGSTDTQYF TGTGCCAGCAGCTTGCGGGAAGGGTCGACAGATACGCAGTATTTT
. TRBJ2-1 . TRBV11-3 CASKVLSHNEQFF TGTGCCAGCAAAGTACTAAGCCACAATGAGCAGTTCTTC
TRBD1 TRBJ1-2 . TRBV15 CATSRADRTGYTF TGTGCCACCAGCAGAGCGGACAGGACTGGCTACACCTTC
TRBD2 TRBJ2-7 many TRBV6-6 CASSYSGTSYDEQYF TGTGCCAGCAGTTACTCCGGGACTAGCTACGACGAGCAGTACTTC
. TRBJ1-1 . TRBV28 CASSLDRKAFF TGTGCCAGCAGTCTCGACAGAAAAGCTTTCTTT
TRBD1 TRBJ1-2 once TRBV12-5 CASGPTQGNYGYTF TGTGCTAGTGGGCCCACACAGGGGAACTATGGCTACACCTTC
. TRBJ1-4 . TRBV6-6 CASSYRREGGEKLFF TGTGCCAGCAGTTACAGGCGGGAGGGAGGGGAAAAACTGTTTTTT
TRBD2 TRBJ2-3 . TRBV7-2 CASSWTSGYTDTQYF TGTGCCAGCAGCTGGACTAGCGGGTACACAGATACGCAGTATTTT
TRBD2 TRBJ2-3 once TRBV12-5 CASGLLASGRADTQYF TGTGCTAGTGGACTCCTCGCTAGCGGGAGGGCAGATACGCAGTATTTT
TRBD1 TRBJ2-7 . TRBV11-3 CASSLRTGVYEQYF TGTGCCAGCAGCTTGCGGACAGGGGTCTACGAGCAGTACTTC
TRBD2 TRBJ2-3 . TRBV29-1 CSAVLTSGSVDTQYF TGCAGCGCCGTTTTGACTAGCGGGAGTGTGGATACGCAGTATTTT
. TRBJ2-1 . TRBV27 CASSLFGMGQSSYNEQFF TGTGCCAGCAGTTTATTTGGGATGGGACAAAGCTCCTACAATGAGCAGTTCTTC
. TRBJ2-7 . TRBV6-1 CASSDVYSYEQYF TGTGCCAGCAGTGACGTCTACTCCTACGAGCAGTACTTC
. TRBJ2-7 . TRBV7-9 CASRSLLAADYEQYF TGTGCCAGCAGATCCCTCCTGGCAGCGGACTACGAGCAGTACTTC
TRBD1 TRBJ2-1 . TRBV5-1 CASSPEGGRNEQFF TGCGCCAGCAGCCCAGAAGGGGGCCGGAATGAGCAGTTCTTC
TRBD2 TRBJ2-7 . TRBV7-2 CASSPGRLAEYF TGTGCCAGCAGCCCGGGCCGACTAGCGGAATACTTC
. TRBJ2-7 . TRBV7-2 CASRTTDYEQYF TGTGCCAGCAGGACGACAGATTACGAGCAGTACTTC
TRBD2 TRBJ2-7 . TRBV11-2 CASSPSGGIYEQYF TGTGCCAGCAGCCCCAGCGGGGGGATCTACGAGCAGTACTTC
TRBD1 TRBJ1-2 . TRBV19 CASRTGQAPGGGYTF TGTGCCAGTAGGACGGGACAGGCGCCCGGAGGGGGCTACACCTTC
. TRBJ2-2 few TRBV7-2 CASSLLGTTTGELFF TGTGCCAGCAGCTTATTGGGCACCACCACCGGGGAGCTGTTTTTT
. TRBJ2-2 . TRBV18 CASSPSSRGGVWNTGELFF TGTGCCAGCTCACCGAGTTCGAGGGGGGGAGTATGGAACACCGGGGAGCTGTTTTTT
TRBD2 TRBJ2-2 . TRBV11-3 CASRSVLAANTGELFF TGTGCCAGCAGATCTGTTCTAGCGGCGAACACCGGGGAGCTGTTTTTT
TRBD2 TRBJ2-7 . TRBV12-5 CASGLAPPGLAAYEQYF TGTGCTAGTGGTTTGGCTCCTCCGGGACTAGCCGCATACGAGCAGTACTTC
TRBD2 TRBJ2-3 . TRBV6-1 CASSEAWTSGRTDTQYF TGTGCCAGCAGTGAAGCGTGGACTAGCGGCCGCACAGATACGCAGTATTTT
. TRBJ2-7 . TRBV7-9 CASSQPLGGYEQYF TGTGCCAGCAGCCAACCCTTAGGGGGCTACGAGCAGTACTTC
TRBD1 TRBJ1-4 . TRBV2 CASSARQGRNEKLFF TGTGCCAGCAGTGCTAGACAGGGCAGAAATGAAAAACTGTTTTTT
TRBD2 TRBJ2-1 . TRBV4-3 CASSQVAGGANEQFF TGCGCCAGCAGCCAAGTAGCGGGAGGGGCAAATGAGCAGTTCTTC
TRBD1 TRBJ2-2 once TRBV4-3 CASSQAARGYTGELFF TGCGCCAGCAGCCAGGCGGCCAGGGGGTACACCGGGGAGCTGTTTTTT
. TRBJ2-1 once TRBV7-2 CASSSRVLYNEQFF TGTGCCAGCAGCTCCCGGGTCCTCTACAATGAGCAGTTCTTC
TRBD1 TRBJ1-1 . TRBV5-1 CASSRQGRNTEAFF TGCGCCAGCAGCAGACAGGGTCGGAACACTGAAGCTTTCTTT
TRBD2 TRBJ2-5 . TRBV11-2 CASSLTSGVQETQYF TGTGCCAGCAGTTTGACTAGCGGGGTTCAAGAGACCCAGTACTTC
. TRBJ2-3 . TRBV9 CASSVELRSTDTQYF TGTGCCAGCAGCGTGGAACTACGAAGCACAGATACGCAGTATTTT
TRBD2 TRBJ2-3 . TRBV28 CASSSRLTSGITDTQYF TGTGCCAGCAGTTCCCGCCTTACTAGCGGGATCACAGATACGCAGTATTTT
. TRBJ1-2 . TRBV28 CATPKTRGASGYTF TGTGCCACCCCGAAAACCCGTGGGGCATCTGGCTACACCTTC